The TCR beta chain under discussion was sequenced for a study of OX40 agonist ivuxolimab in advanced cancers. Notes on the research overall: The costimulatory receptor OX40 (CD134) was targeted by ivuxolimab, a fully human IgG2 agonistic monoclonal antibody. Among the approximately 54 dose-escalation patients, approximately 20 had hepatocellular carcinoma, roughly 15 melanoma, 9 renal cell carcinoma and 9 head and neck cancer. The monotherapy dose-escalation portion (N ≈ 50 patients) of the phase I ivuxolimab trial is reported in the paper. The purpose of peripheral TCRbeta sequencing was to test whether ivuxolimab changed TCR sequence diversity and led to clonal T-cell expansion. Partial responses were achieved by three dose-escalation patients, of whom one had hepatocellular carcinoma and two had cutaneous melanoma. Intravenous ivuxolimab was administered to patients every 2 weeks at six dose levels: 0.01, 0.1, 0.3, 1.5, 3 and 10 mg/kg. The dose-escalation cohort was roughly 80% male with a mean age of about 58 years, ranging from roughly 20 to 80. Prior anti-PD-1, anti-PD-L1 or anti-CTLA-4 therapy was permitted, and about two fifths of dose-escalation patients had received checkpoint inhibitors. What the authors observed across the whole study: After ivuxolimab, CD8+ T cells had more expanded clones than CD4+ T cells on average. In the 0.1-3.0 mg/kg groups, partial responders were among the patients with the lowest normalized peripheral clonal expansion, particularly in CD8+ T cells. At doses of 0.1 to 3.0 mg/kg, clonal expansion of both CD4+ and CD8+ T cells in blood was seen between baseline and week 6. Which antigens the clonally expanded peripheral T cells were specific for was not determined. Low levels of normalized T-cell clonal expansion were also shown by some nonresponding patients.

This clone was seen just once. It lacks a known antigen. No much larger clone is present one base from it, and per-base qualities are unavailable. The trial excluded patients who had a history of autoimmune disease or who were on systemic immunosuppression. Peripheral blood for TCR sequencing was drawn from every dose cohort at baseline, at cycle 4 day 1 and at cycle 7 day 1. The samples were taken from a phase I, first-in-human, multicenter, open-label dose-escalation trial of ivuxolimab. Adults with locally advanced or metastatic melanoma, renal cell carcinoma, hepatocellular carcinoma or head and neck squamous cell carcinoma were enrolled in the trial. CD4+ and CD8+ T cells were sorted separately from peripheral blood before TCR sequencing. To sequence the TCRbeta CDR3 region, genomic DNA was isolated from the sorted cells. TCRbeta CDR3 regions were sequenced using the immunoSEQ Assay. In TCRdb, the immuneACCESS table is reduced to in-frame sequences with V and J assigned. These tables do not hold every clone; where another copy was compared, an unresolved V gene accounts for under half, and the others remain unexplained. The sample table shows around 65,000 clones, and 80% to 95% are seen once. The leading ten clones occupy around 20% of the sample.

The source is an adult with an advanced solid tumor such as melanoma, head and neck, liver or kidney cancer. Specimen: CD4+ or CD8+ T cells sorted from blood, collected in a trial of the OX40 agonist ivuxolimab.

The CDR3 is CASILSGSYNSPLHF. The DNA reads TGTGCCAGCATCCTTTCGGGATCCTATAATTCACCCCTCCACTTT. The chain is assembled from TRBV7-9 and TRBJ1-6, with the D segment identity uncertain. The CDR3 numbers 15 residues from cysteine through phenylalanine. CDR3 DNA only is kept here, 45 bases in frame from base 1. V is shortened by 7 bases, J by 1 base, and the region joining them spans 11 bases. The CDR1 and CDR2 encoded by the germline V gene (reference sequence) are SEHNR and FQNEAQ. The reference TRBV7-9 and TRBJ1-6 proteins fill in what lies around the CDR3, so the full variable domain reads DTGVSQNPRHKITKRGQNVTFRCDPISEHNRLYWYRQTLGQGPEFLTYFQNEAQLEKSRLLSDRFSAERPKGSFSTLEIQRTEQGDSAMYLCASILSGSYNSPLHFGNGTRLTVT.